This TCR beta chain comes out of a study of CD8+CD57+ T cells in acquired aplastic anemia. Genomic DNA, the template, was used for profiling of the TCR beta VDJ and CDR3. MiXCR was run by TCRdb on the reads, yielding one entry per CDR3 protein. The sample includes roughly 160,000 distinct CDR3 sequences, roughly 63% of them seen just once. This sequence originates from a human donor in good health. The sample taken for sequencing was sorted CD4+, CD8+, or CD8+CD57+ T cells (not recorded which) from PBMCs.

CDR3 region: CAISLDSTDTQYF. The CDR3 DNA reads TGTGCCATCAGTCTAGATAGCACAGATACGCAGTATTTT. The chain carries TRBV10-3 and TRBJ2-3; D uncertain. The ends were cut back, 5 bases at V and 0 bases at J, with 6 bases in the middle. The CDR3 has 13 residues. The germline CDR1 and CDR2 sequences are ENHRY and SYGVKD.